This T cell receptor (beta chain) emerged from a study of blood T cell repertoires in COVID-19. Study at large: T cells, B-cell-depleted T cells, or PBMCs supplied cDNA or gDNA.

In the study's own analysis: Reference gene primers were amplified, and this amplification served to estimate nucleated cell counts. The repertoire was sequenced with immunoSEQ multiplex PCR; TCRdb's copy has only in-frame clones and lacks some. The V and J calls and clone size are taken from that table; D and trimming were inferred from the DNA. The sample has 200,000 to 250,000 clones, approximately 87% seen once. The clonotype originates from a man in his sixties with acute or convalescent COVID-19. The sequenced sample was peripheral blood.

The CDR3 region is CSVAISGGGTDTQYF. For the CDR3, the DNA is TGCAGCGTAGCTATTAGCGGGGGGGGCACAGATACGCAGTATTTT. This rearrangement joins TRBV29-1 to TRBJ2-3; 11 bases are shared with TRBD2. This CDR3 spans 15 amino acids. Germline V gene sequence: CDR1 SQVTM, CDR2 ANQGSEA. J gave up 1 base and V 6 bases, and 6 bases lay outside the gene matches.